Listed below are T cell receptor beta chains from one sample, sequenced in a study of cytomegalovirus exposure and HLA in healthy donors. Some clones are missing from TCRdb's copy, which holds only in-frame ones; the method was immunoSEQ multiplex PCR. The top ten clones hold about 11% of a sample with 150,000 to 200,000 clones, roughly 74% of them seen once. Sequencing was performed on PBMCs. The receptors come from a young man in good health and CMV-seropositive. Each CDR3 is given with its conserved first and last residue. D genes are given only for firm matches. Part of the rows lack a size; the others show once, few, many or a class for expanded clones.

clone_size | d_call | j_call | v_call | cdr3_aa | cdr3_nt
few | TRBD1 | TRBJ1-2 | TRBV28 | CASSSYAVRTGGTGYTF | TGTGCCAGCAGTTCGTATGCTGTGCGAACAGGGGGAACTGGCTACACCTTC
NA | TRBD1 | TRBJ1-2 | TRBV27 | CASSFGDRAGGYTF | TGTGCCAGCAGTTTCGGGGACAGGGCAGGTGGCTACACCTTC
once | TRBD2 | TRBJ2-2 | TRBV11-3 | CASSSSSGSHTGELFF | TGTGCCAGCAGCTCCTCTAGCGGGAGTCACACCGGGGAGCTGTTTTTT
NA | TRBD2 | TRBJ2-1 | TRBV11-2 | CASSLGSSGGVQFF | TGTGCCAGCAGCTTAGGGTCTAGCGGGGGGGTTCAGTTCTTC
NA | NA | TRBJ2-5 | TRBV19 | CASSIQGQETQYF | TGTGCCAGTAGTATCCAGGGGCAAGAGACCCAGTACTTC
NA | NA | TRBJ1-1 | TRBV11-3 | CASSLRGNTEAFF | TGTGCCAGCAGCCTCAGGGGGAACACTGAAGCTTTCTTT
NA | TRBD1 | TRBJ1-1 | TRBV6-5 | CASSYEGADTEAFF | TGTGCCAGCAGTTACGAGGGGGCGGACACTGAAGCTTTCTTT
few | NA | TRBJ2-2 | TRBV19 | CASSSKGELFF | TGTGCCAGTAGTTCTAAGGGGGAGCTGTTTTTT
NA | NA | TRBJ1-6 | TRBV2 | CATRRDSYNSPLHF | TGTGCCACGCGCAGGGATTCCTATAATTCACCCCTCCACTTT
NA | TRBD1 | TRBJ2-7 | TRBV6-5 | CASKPGQGSYEQYF | TGTGCCAGCAAACCGGGACAGGGGTCCTACGAGCAGTACTTC
NA | NA | TRBJ1-1 | TRBV18 | CASSPGGARTEAFF | TGTGCCAGCTCACCAGGGGGGGCGCGCACTGAAGCTTTCTTT
NA | TRBD2 | TRBJ2-2 | TRBV7-8 | CASSLRLAVTGELFF | TGTGCCAGCAGCTTGAGACTAGCGGTCACCGGGGAGCTGTTTTTT
few | NA | TRBJ2-3 | TRBV27 | CASTQSPSGPTGTQYF | TGTGCCAGCACTCAGAGTCCCAGCGGCCCTACGGGTACGCAGTATTTT
NA | TRBD1 | TRBJ2-7 | TRBV2 | CASRTGQGPHEQYF | TGTGCCAGCAGAACGGGACAGGGTCCCCACGAGCAGTACTTC
NA | NA | TRBJ1-3 | TRBV6-5 | CASSAGRAGNTIYF | TGTGCCAGCAGTGCAGGGAGGGCTGGAAACACCATATATTTT
NA | NA | TRBJ1-2 | TRBV7-9 | CASSLGYQREDYGYTF | TGTGCCAGCAGTCTTGGGTACCAGCGCGAAGACTATGGCTACACCTTC
NA | TRBD2 | TRBJ2-1 | TRBV19 | CATGTSGRSYNEQFF | TGTGCCACCGGGACTAGCGGGAGGTCCTACAATGAGCAGTTCTTC
NA | TRBD1 | TRBJ2-7 | TRBV13 | CASSDDRDYEQYF | TGTGCCAGCAGCGACGACAGGGACTACGAGCAGTACTTC
NA | TRBD2 | TRBJ2-3 | TRBV28 | CASSIRGRAGTDTQYF | TGTGCCAGCAGTATTCGCGGGAGGGCCGGGACAGATACGCAGTATTTT
NA | NA | TRBJ1-4 | TRBV2 | CAGGTPPGEKLFF | TGTGCCGGCGGGACTCCCCCGGGAGAAAAACTGTTTTTT
NA | TRBD2 | TRBJ2-7 | TRBV7-3 | CASSLMAGTSGRDNYEQYF | TGTGCCAGCAGCTTAATGGCAGGGACTAGCGGGAGGGATAACTACGAGCAGTACTTC
NA | TRBD2 | TRBJ2-7 | TRBV30 | CAWSISAGAEQYF | TGTGCCTGGAGTATCTCAGCGGGAGCCGAGCAGTACTTC
NA | TRBD1 | TRBJ2-7 | TRBV10-1 | CASSGGQGLTYAQYF | TGCGCCAGCAGTGGGGGACAGGGGCTAACCTACGCGCAGTACTTC
NA | NA | TRBJ2-5 | TRBV21-1 | CASSKIVRLAEVPQETQYF | TGTGCCAGCAGCAAAATCGTAAGACTAGCGGAAGTCCCCCAAGAGACCCAGTACTTC
NA | TRBD2 | TRBJ2-3 | TRBV9 | CASRRGLAGEGGTDTQYF | TGTGCCAGCAGACGCGGACTAGCGGGAGAAGGGGGCACAGATACGCAGTATTTT
NA | NA | TRBJ2-3 | TRBV28 | CASSSHRSTDTQYF | TGTGCCAGCAGTTCGCACAGAAGCACAGATACGCAGTATTTT
NA | NA | TRBJ1-1 | TRBV30 | CAWSVGGGVRNTEAFF | TGTGCCTGGAGTGTAGGGGGTGGGGTAAGGAACACTGAAGCTTTCTTT
once | NA | TRBJ1-1 | TRBV29-1 | CSVEARLSMNTEAFF | TGCAGCGTTGAAGCACGACTGTCTATGAACACTGAAGCTTTCTTT
NA | NA | TRBJ2-7 | TRBV7-9 | CASSENQGGRKYF | TGTGCCAGCAGCGAAAACCAGGGGGGAAGGAAGTACTTC
NA | TRBD2 | TRBJ2-2 | TRBV28 | CASSLPPVSGRTGELFF | TGTGCCAGCAGTTTACCCCCCGTTAGCGGGAGGACCGGGGAGCTGTTTTTT
NA | NA | TRBJ2-2 | TRBV2 | CASSFRTHSRDTGELFF | TGTGCCAGCTCTTTCCGAACCCACAGTCGTGACACCGGGGAGCTGTTTTTT
NA | TRBD1 | TRBJ1-1 | TRBV19 | CASSNTGGGWITEAFF | TGTGCCAGTAGTAACACAGGGGGGGGTTGGATCACTGAAGCTTTCTTT
NA | TRBD2 | TRBJ2-3 | TRBV5-1 | CASSTLAGGPGDTQYF | TGCGCCAGCAGCACGCTAGCGGGAGGGCCGGGGGATACGCAGTATTTT
once | NA | TRBJ1-3 | TRBV6-6 | CASSYVGASSGNTIYF | TGTGCCAGCAGTTACGTGGGGGCCAGCTCTGGAAACACCATATATTTT
NA | NA | TRBJ2-3 | TRBV28 | CASSLSADTQYF | TGTGCCAGCAGTTTATCAGCAGATACGCAGTATTTT
NA | NA | TRBJ2-5 | TRBV5-8 | CASSLAGGGETQYF | TGTGCCAGCAGCTTGGCCGGAGGGGGCGAGACCCAGTACTTC
NA | TRBD2 | TRBJ2-7 | TRBV7-2 | CASSLSAGGEQYF | TGTGCCAGCAGCTTATCAGCGGGAGGCGAGCAGTACTTC